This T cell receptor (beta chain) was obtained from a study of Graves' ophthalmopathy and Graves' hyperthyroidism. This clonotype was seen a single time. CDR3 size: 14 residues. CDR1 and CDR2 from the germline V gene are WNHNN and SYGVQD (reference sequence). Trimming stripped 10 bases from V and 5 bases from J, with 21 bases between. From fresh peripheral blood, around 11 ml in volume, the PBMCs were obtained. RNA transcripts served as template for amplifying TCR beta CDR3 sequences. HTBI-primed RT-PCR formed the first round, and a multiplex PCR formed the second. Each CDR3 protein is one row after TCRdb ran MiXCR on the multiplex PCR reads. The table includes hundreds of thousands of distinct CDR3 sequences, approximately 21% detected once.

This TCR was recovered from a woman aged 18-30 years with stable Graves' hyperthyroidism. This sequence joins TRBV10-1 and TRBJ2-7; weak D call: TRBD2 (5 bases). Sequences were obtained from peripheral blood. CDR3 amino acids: CATPGRVEEDEQYF. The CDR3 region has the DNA TGCGCCACCCCGGGCCGCGTGGAGGAAGACGAGCAGTACTTC.